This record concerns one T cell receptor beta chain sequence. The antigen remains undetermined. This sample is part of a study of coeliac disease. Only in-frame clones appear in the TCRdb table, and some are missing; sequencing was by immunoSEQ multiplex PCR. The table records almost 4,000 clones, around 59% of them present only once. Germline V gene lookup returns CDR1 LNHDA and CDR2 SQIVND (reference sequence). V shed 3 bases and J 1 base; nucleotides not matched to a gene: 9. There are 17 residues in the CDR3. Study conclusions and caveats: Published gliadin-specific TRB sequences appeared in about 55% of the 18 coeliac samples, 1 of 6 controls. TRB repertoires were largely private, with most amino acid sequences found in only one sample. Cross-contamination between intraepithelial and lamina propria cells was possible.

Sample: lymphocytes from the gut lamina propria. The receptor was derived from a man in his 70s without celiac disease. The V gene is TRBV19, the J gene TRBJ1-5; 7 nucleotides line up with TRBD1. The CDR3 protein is CASSIQDRVESNQPQHF. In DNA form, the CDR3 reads TGTGCCAGTAGTATCCAAGACAGGGTGGAGAGCAATCAGCCCCAGCATTTT.